These T cell receptor beta chains were read from a single sample in a study of T-cell memory formation after mild COVID-19. MiXCR, run by TCRdb on the 5' RACE reads, gives a single entry per CDR3 protein. Among 530,000 or so distinct CDR3 sequences listed, roughly 17% were seen once. The specimen sequenced was PBMCs or a T cell subset sorted from them (not recorded which). These receptors were taken from an adult woman who had mild COVID-19 (a few samples of this study predate the infection). Cell type and time point are not known. Each CDR3 is given with its conserved first and last residue. D genes are given only for firm matches. Size values are once, few and many counts, or a class for expanded clones, and some rows have none.

v_gene	abundance	d_gene	j_gene	CDR3nt	CDR3aa
TRBV14	NA	NA	TRBJ2-7	TGTGCCAGCAGCCAGGGCGGGACACTTGAGCAGTACTTC	CASSQGGTLEQYF
TRBV6-2/TRBV6-3	NA	TRBD2	TRBJ2-7	TGTGCCAGCAGCCTCGGGGAGGGAGGCTACGAGCAGTACTTC	CASSLGEGGYEQYF
TRBV20-1	few	NA	TRBJ1-1	TGCAGTGCTAGAGATTTCGAGGGGCAGGACACTGAAGCTTTCTTT	CSARDFEGQDTEAFF
TRBV7-2	NA	NA	TRBJ2-3	TGTGCCAGCAGCCCCCCACGGCGGAGAAGCACAGATACGCAGTATTTT	CASSPPRRRSTDTQYF
TRBV3-1	few	NA	TRBJ2-2	TGTGCCAGCAGCCAAAACCCTATCGTCACCGGGGAGCTGTTTTTT	CASSQNPIVTGELFF
TRBV7-9	NA	TRBD2	TRBJ2-7	TGTGCCAGCAGTCATCGCGCGGGGGAGGAATGGACGGCCGATCAGTACTTC	CASSHRAGEEWTADQYF
TRBV7-9	NA	TRBD2	TRBJ2-4	TGTGCCAGCAGCCGAGCGGGACTAGCGCTAGCCAAAAACATTCAGTACTTC	CASSRAGLALAKNIQYF
TRBV9	few	NA	TRBJ1-1	TGTGCCAGCTCCGAGGGGGATGGAACTGAAGCTTTCTTT	CASSEGDGTEAFF
TRBV6-6	NA	NA	TRBJ2-7	TGTGCCAGCAGGGGTACCTCCGGGTACGAGCAGTACTTC	CASRGTSGYEQYF
TRBV6-2/TRBV6-3	NA	NA	TRBJ1-2	TGTGCCAGCAGTTATGGCCCCCTCGTTGGCCAGGCAAGTACCTTC	CASSYGPLVGQASTF
TRBV6-2/TRBV6-3	NA	TRBD1	TRBJ2-7	TGTGCCAGCAGAAAAACTGCCGGGACAGGCTCCTACGAGCAGTACTTC	CASRKTAGTGSYEQYF
TRBV9	NA	NA	TRBJ2-5	TGTGCCAGCAGCGTAGCGGGGAACCTTAGGGAGACCCAGTACTTC	CASSVAGNLRETQYF
TRBV12-3/TRBV12-4	few	TRBD2	TRBJ2-5	TGTGCCAGCAGTCCACTAGCGGGAGGCAAAGAGACCCAGTACTTC	CASSPLAGGKETQYF
TRBV20-1	NA	TRBD2	TRBJ2-3	TGCAGTGCCCCGGGAGCGGGGGTAGATACGCAGTATTTT	CSAPGAGVDTQYF
TRBV7-8	many	TRBD2	TRBJ2-3	TGTGCCAGCAGCTTAGGGAGCGGGGGGTACACAGATACGCAGTATTTT	CASSLGSGGYTDTQYF
TRBV21-1	few	NA	TRBJ2-5	TGTGCCAGCAGCAAAGAGGTGGCAGACCAAGAGACCCAGTACTTC	CASSKEVADQETQYF
TRBV5-1	few	TRBD1	TRBJ1-1	TGCGCCAGCAGCTCAGGGACAGGGTTGGGCACTGAAGCTTTCTTT	CASSSGTGLGTEAFF
TRBV10-3	few	NA	TRBJ1-2	TGTGCCATCAGTCCCCGACCCATGGATGGCTACACCTTC	CAISPRPMDGYTF
TRBV29-1	NA	TRBD2	TRBJ2-1	TGCAGCGGCCAAGGGCTAGCGGGAGGTGGTGAGCAGTTCTTC	CSGQGLAGGGEQFF
TRBV7-3	few	TRBD2	TRBJ2-7	TGTGCCAGCAGCTTAAAAGCGGGAGAGGGCGAGCAGTACTTC	CASSLKAGEGEQYF
TRBV5-1	NA	NA	TRBJ2-3	TGCGCCAGCAGCCCGGGGACTCCAGATACGCAGTATTTT	CASSPGTPDTQYF
TRBV6-2/TRBV6-3	NA	NA	TRBJ2-3	TGTGCCACCTGGGACCGACAGTTGATAGAAGATACGCAGTATTTT	CATWDRQLIEDTQYF
TRBV6-2/TRBV6-3	few	NA	TRBJ1-1	TGTGCCAGCAGAAAGACCGGGACGGCCGGGACTGAAGCTTTCTTT	CASRKTGTAGTEAFF
TRBV20-1	NA	TRBD1	TRBJ1-2	TGCAGTGCTTATAGCAGGGGGCTCGAGTATGGCTACACCTTC	CSAYSRGLEYGYTF
TRBV14	NA	NA	TRBJ2-6	TGTGCCAGCAGCCAAACCAGGGCCCCTGGGGCCAACGTCCTGACTTTC	CASSQTRAPGANVLTF
TRBV11-2	NA	TRBD1	TRBJ2-1	TGTGCCAGCAGGTTATCAGGGGGTAGTTACAATGAGCAGTTCTTC	CASRLSGGSYNEQFF
TRBV3-1	few	NA	TRBJ2-2	TGTGCCAGCAGCCGAGACTGGGGGGTCGAGAACACCGGGGAGCTGTTTTTT	CASSRDWGVENTGELFF
TRBV20-1	many	NA	TRBJ2-5	TGCAGTGCTAGAGGGGGCTCCCTACTGGCTTCTCAAGAGACCCAGTACTTC	CSARGGSLLASQETQYF
TRBV28	NA	NA	TRBJ1-4	TGTGCCAGCTCTTCCATTATAGAAAAACTGTTTTTT	CASSSIIEKLFF
TRBV24-1	few	TRBD1	TRBJ2-6	TGTGCCACCAGACAGGGGCCCTCCGGGGTCCTGACTTTC	CATRQGPSGVLTF
TRBV4-2	NA	NA	TRBJ2-5	TGTGCCAGCAGCCACTCGACCCCCGCGTTGGGAGAGACCCAGTACTTC	CASSHSTPALGETQYF
TRBV15	few	NA	TRBJ1-5	TGTGCCACCAGCACCCCTCGGCCGGGGGAAGGAAATCAGCCCCAGCATTTT	CATSTPRPGEGNQPQHF
TRBV12-3/TRBV12-4	NA	TRBD2	TRBJ2-7	TGTGCCAGCAGACAGGGACTAGCGGTCGGGGACGAGCAGTACTTC	CASRQGLAVGDEQYF
TRBV9	NA	NA	TRBJ2-3	TGTGCCAGCAGCGTAGACGGGAGAAGAGATACGCAGTATTTT	CASSVDGRRDTQYF
TRBV12-3/TRBV12-4	few	NA	TRBJ1-5	TGTGCCAGCAGTTTAATCGGACAGAGCAATCAGCCCCAGCATTTT	CASSLIGQSNQPQHF
TRBV5-6	few	TRBD1	TRBJ1-5	TGTGCCAGCAGCACGGACAGGGGGACCGTAGGCAATCAGCCCCAGCATTTT	CASSTDRGTVGNQPQHF
TRBV7-2	many	TRBD1	TRBJ1-1	TGTGCCAGCAGCGTCAGCTTGACAGGGGGCACTGAAGCTTTCTTT	CASSVSLTGGTEAFF
TRBV7-9	NA	NA	TRBJ1-1	TGTGCCAGCAGCTCAACGCTCAGGGATGTGAAGGCTGAAGCTTTCTTT	CASSSTLRDVKAEAFF
TRBV28	NA	NA	TRBJ1-2	TGTGCCAGCACCCCCGGACAGTATGGCTACACCTTC	CASTPGQYGYTF
TRBV6-5	NA	NA	TRBJ1-2	TGTGCCAGCAGACTTGGACAGAAATATGGCTACACCTTC	CASRLGQKYGYTF
TRBV19	many	NA	TRBJ1-2	TGTGCCAGTAGGATGGACAGTGTTAACTATGGCTACACCTTC	CASRMDSVNYGYTF
TRBV6-5	few	NA	TRBJ2-7	TGTGCCAGCAGTTTGTCGGGACTGGGGTCCTACGAGCAGTACTTC	CASSLSGLGSYEQYF
TRBV6-5	few	NA	TRBJ1-1	TGTGCCAGCAGTTACGGAGAATGGGGTTTCGGCACTGAAGCTTTCTTT	CASSYGEWGFGTEAFF
TRBV29-1	many	TRBD2	TRBJ2-1	TGCAGCCAGAGGACGCGGGAGTCGAACAATGAGCAGTTCTTC	CSQRTRESNNEQFF
TRBV19	NA	NA	TRBJ1-1	TGTGCCAGTAGTACCGAGGGGTGGATGAACACTGAAGCTTTCTTT	CASSTEGWMNTEAFF
TRBV7-6	NA	NA	TRBJ2-3	TGTGCCAGCAGAAGAATGACTAGTTCTACAGATACGCAGTATTTT	CASRRMTSSTDTQYF
TRBV12-3/TRBV12-4	many	NA	TRBJ2-5	TGTGCCAGCCAGGGGTCAGAGACCCAGTACTTC	CASQGSETQYF
TRBV29-1	NA	TRBD1	TRBJ1-1	TGCAGCGTCTCAGACAGGGGTGGAACTGAAGCTTTCTTT	CSVSDRGGTEAFF
TRBV12-3/TRBV12-4	many	NA	TRBJ2-2	TGTGCCAGCAACCCCGGACCCGGGGAGCTGTTTTTT	CASNPGPGELFF
TRBV12-3/TRBV12-4	few	TRBD1	TRBJ2-1	TGTGCCAGCAGATCCGGGACAGCGAGCTCCTACAATGAGCAGTTCTTC	CASRSGTASSYNEQFF
TRBV5-4	NA	NA	TRBJ2-7	TGTGCCAGCAGACGGACAGACACCTACGAGCAGTACTTC	CASRRTDTYEQYF